This note documents a single T cell receptor beta chain sequence. Its antigen remains unknown. This entry belongs to a study of OX40 agonist ivuxolimab in advanced cancers. Whole-study findings and limits: Averaged across samples, CD8+ T cells carried more expanded clones than CD4+ did. Clonal expansion by week 6 occurred in CD4+ and CD8+ blood T cells (at 0.1 to 3.0 mg/kg).

V lost 6 bases, J lost 3 bases, and 16 bases lay in between. There are 14 residues in the CDR3. The data were produced by immunoSEQ multiplex PCR, yet TCRdb's version contains in-frame clones alone and is incomplete. The sample includes some 86,000 clones, around 82% of them seen just once. The source was CD4+ or CD8+ T cells sorted from blood, collected in a trial of the OX40 agonist ivuxolimab. J is TRBJ2-7 and V is TRBV5-3; D remains ambiguous. TRBV5-3 is placed among ORFs of uncertain function. This receptor was taken from an adult with an advanced solid tumor such as melanoma, head and neck, liver or kidney cancer. Here the CDR3 reads CARTSYGSRYEQYF. DNA of the CDR3: TGTGCCAGAACCTCCTATGGCAGTCGCTACGAGCAGTACTTC.